This is a list of T cell receptor beta chains from one sample in a study of cytomegalovirus exposure and HLA in healthy donors. Profiled with immunoSEQ multiplex PCR; TCRdb holds only in-frame clones, not every one. This sample has more than 95,000 clones; 70% to 80% occur once, and the top ten carry 1% to 1.5%. Sequenced sample: PBMCs. The receptors shown here come from a man in his forties or fifties in good health and CMV-seronegative. Both conserved end residues are part of each CDR3. D genes are given only for firm matches. Only some rows state a clone size, as once, few, many or a class for expanded clones.

cdr3_nt cdr3_aa v_call clone_size j_call d_call
TGCGCCAGCAGCGCTCTCGACAGAGAGTACGAGCAGTACTTC CASSALDREYEQYF TRBV5-1 NA TRBJ2-7 NA
TGTGCCAGCAGCTTGGGGTCTAGCGGGAGTAACGAGCAGTACTTC CASSLGSSGSNEQYF TRBV5-6 NA TRBJ2-7 TRBD2
TGTGCCAGCAGTTACGCGGAGCCAGATACGCAGTATTTT CASSYAEPDTQYF TRBV6-5 NA TRBJ2-3 NA
TGTGCCAGCACACCGGGACAGGATTATGAAAAACTGTTTTTT CASTPGQDYEKLFF TRBV7-9 few TRBJ1-4 TRBD1
TGTGCCAGTATTCGACAGGGCCGCTCTGGAAACACCATATATTTT CASIRQGRSGNTIYF TRBV19 once TRBJ1-3 TRBD1
TGCGCCAGCAGCCGGACCCTAAGCGGGGGAGACTACAATGAGCAGTTCTTC CASSRTLSGGDYNEQFF TRBV4-1 NA TRBJ2-1 TRBD2
TGTGCCAGCAGTGAAGTGGGCAGGGTGAATGAAGCTTTCTTT CASSEVGRVNEAFF TRBV6-1 few TRBJ1-1 NA
TGTGCCAGCAGTTCACAGCCCCAGCATTTT CASSSQPQHF TRBV25-1 NA TRBJ1-5 NA
TGTGCCAGTAGTACCGCACAGGGGGCTGAGACCCAGTACTTC CASSTAQGAETQYF TRBV19 NA TRBJ2-5 TRBD1
TGCGCCAGCAGCCCGCTAGCGGCTAGCACAGATACGCAGTATTTT CASSPLAASTDTQYF TRBV4-3 few TRBJ2-3 TRBD2
TGTGCCAGCAGCCAGGGGCGTTCTAACTATGGCTACACCTTC CASSQGRSNYGYTF TRBV9 NA TRBJ1-2 NA
TGTGCCAGCAGCACGCAGGGGGCGTATGAGCAGTTCTTC CASSTQGAYEQFF TRBV7-3 few TRBJ2-1 TRBD1
TGTGCCAGCAGGGGACAGGGTTCGGGCACCGGGGAGCTGTTTTTT CASRGQGSGTGELFF TRBV6-5 NA TRBJ2-2 TRBD1
TGTGCCAGCAGCTTGGATACAGGGGCTGGCTACACCTTC CASSLDTGAGYTF TRBV5-4 NA TRBJ1-2 TRBD1
TGTGCCAGCAGTTCAGGGGGCTTGATCTACGAGCAGTACTTC CASSSGGLIYEQYF TRBV5-4 NA TRBJ2-7 TRBD1
TGTGCCAGCAGCTTAGCGGCAGCGGCCTACAATGAGCAGTTCTTC CASSLAAAAYNEQFF TRBV7-9 NA TRBJ2-1 NA
TGCAGCGCCAGAGGGGGGGAAGGATCACCCCTCCACTTT CSARGGEGSPLHF TRBV29-1 NA TRBJ1-6 NA
TGTGCCAGCAGTGGACAGGGCAGCCACCAAGAGACCCAGTACTTC CASSGQGSHQETQYF TRBV6-6 NA TRBJ2-5 TRBD1
TGTGCCAGCAGCCAACAGGGAGTCTATGGCTACACCTTC CASSQQGVYGYTF TRBV7-3 few TRBJ1-2 NA
TGTGCCAGCACCCTAATTGGGGGGGCTAAGGAGACCCAGTACTTC CASTLIGGAKETQYF TRBV28 NA TRBJ2-5 NA
TGTGCCAGCAGCATGGACAGGGGCCGCTCTGGGGCCAACGTCCTGACTTTC CASSMDRGRSGANVLTF TRBV7-3 NA TRBJ2-6 TRBD1
TGTGCCAGTAGTCAACAGGGTAACCAGCAGTACTTC CASSQQGNQQYF TRBV19 NA TRBJ2-7 NA
TGTGCCAGTAGTATAGATCAGGGGACAGGGAACTCTCAGCCCCAGCATTTT CASSIDQGTGNSQPQHF TRBV19 NA TRBJ1-5 TRBD1
TGTGCCAGCAGTGGGGGGGTTGGTTCACCCCTCCACTTT CASSGGVGSPLHF TRBV6-4 few TRBJ1-6 NA
TGCGCCAGCAGCTTGGGACAGGCGACTAATGAAAAACTGTTTTTT CASSLGQATNEKLFF TRBV5-1 few TRBJ1-4 NA
TGTGCCAGCAGCTTAGCGGGGGACAGTTACCGATTTTACGAGCAGTACTTC CASSLAGDSYRFYEQYF TRBV7-8 NA TRBJ2-7 TRBD1
TGTGCCATCAGTCCCACCGGACAAGACACAGATACGCAGTATTTT CAISPTGQDTDTQYF TRBV10-3 NA TRBJ2-3 NA
TGTGCCAGCAGTTCCCCTTCAGCGGGGTGGAATGAGCAGTTCTTC CASSSPSAGWNEQFF TRBV28 few TRBJ2-1 TRBD2
TGTGCCACCAGCAGTGATATACGGACAGGGTTTCCACCCCTCCACTTT CATSSDIRTGFPPLHF TRBV15 NA TRBJ1-6 TRBD1
TGTGCCAGCAGTTTCTCCGGGGAGAGGGCAGATACGCAGTATTTT CASSFSGERADTQYF TRBV28 NA TRBJ2-3 NA
TGTGCCAGCATCCTCCGGGACAGGGGAACCGGGGAGCTGTTTTTT CASILRDRGTGELFF TRBV28 NA TRBJ2-2 TRBD1
TGTGCCAGCAGCTTAGACGGGACAGTGGGTACGCAGTATTTT CASSLDGTVGTQYF TRBV7-9 NA TRBJ2-3 TRBD1
TGTGCCAGCAGCTTGAGTGTCAGGGGTCTCTCTGGAAACACCATATATTTT CASSLSVRGLSGNTIYF TRBV5-8 NA TRBJ1-3 NA
TGTGCCAGCACTCCACAGGGCCTTAACTATGGCTACACCTTC CASTPQGLNYGYTF TRBV2 few TRBJ1-2 NA
TGTGCCAGCAGCTTACAGGGTGTAGGGGCCAACGTCCTGACTTTC CASSLQGVGANVLTF TRBV5-4 few TRBJ2-6 NA
TGTGCCAGCAGCTTGGAAGTGGCAGGGGGCAATGAAGCTTTCTTT CASSLEVAGGNEAFF TRBV5-6 NA TRBJ1-1 TRBD1
TGTGCCAGCACGGGGGGGATTAACTACAATGAGCAGTTCTTC CASTGGINYNEQFF TRBV11-1 once TRBJ2-1 TRBD2
TGTGCCAGTAACCCGGACAGGAACACTGAAGCTTTCTTT CASNPDRNTEAFF TRBV19 NA TRBJ1-1 NA
TGTGCCAGCAGCTTAAAGTCTTTAGTACAGGGGGTCTCTGGGGCCAACGTCCTGACTTTC CASSLKSLVQGVSGANVLTF TRBV13 NA TRBJ2-6 TRBD1
TGTGCCTGGAGTCGATCCGGGACAGGGATTCAAGAGACCCAGTACTTC CAWSRSGTGIQETQYF TRBV30 NA TRBJ2-5 TRBD1
TGTGCCAGCAGCTTATGGGGGCCCCAGTACTTC CASSLWGPQYF TRBV5-6 NA TRBJ2-5 NA
TGTGCCAGCAGCCGACAGGGGCCGGGGCAGTTCTTC CASSRQGPGQFF TRBV16 once TRBJ2-1 TRBD1
TGTGCCAGCACCATCGGCAGGGCTGGGGCCAACGTCCTGACTTTC CASTIGRAGANVLTF TRBV7-9 NA TRBJ2-6 NA
TGCGCCAGCAGCTCACCCGACTCTTCAGGGGAGACCCAGTACTTC CASSSPDSSGETQYF TRBV5-1 NA TRBJ2-5 NA
TGTGCCAGTAGCTACGGGACAGGGGGTGCTCAGCCCCAGCATTTT CASSYGTGGAQPQHF TRBV19 NA TRBJ1-5 TRBD1
TGTGCCAGCAGTCCACCCGGGAGAGCCGGGGAGCTGTTTTTT CASSPPGRAGELFF TRBV27 NA TRBJ2-2 NA
TGTGCCAGCAGCCGACAGGGAACTTACACAGATACGCAGTATTTT CASSRQGTYTDTQYF TRBV6-5 NA TRBJ2-3 TRBD1
TGTGCCAGCAGCCCTTGGACAGGGGGGGTTGTAGCTAACTATGGCTACACCTTC CASSPWTGGVVANYGYTF TRBV7-9 NA TRBJ1-2 TRBD1
TGTGCCAGCAGGCGCGGGACGTCAACCCGACTAGCGGAATTCACAGATACGCAGTATTTT CASRRGTSTRLAEFTDTQYF TRBV2 NA TRBJ2-3 TRBD2
TGTGCCAGCAGCGTACGGGGACAAGACACCGGGGAGCTGTTTTTT CASSVRGQDTGELFF TRBV9 few TRBJ2-2 NA
TGTGCCAGTAGTGTCCGTGGGACTAGAGGAGAGACCCAGTACTTC CASSVRGTRGETQYF TRBV19 NA TRBJ2-5 TRBD2